This TCR beta chain was profiled in a study of T cells in Graves' hyperthyroidism and ophthalmopathy. RNA transcripts were the template for amplifying TCR beta CDR3 regions. Researchers ran a first-round RT-PCR on the TCR CDR3 using the HTBI primer set. TCRdb passed the multiplex PCR reads through MiXCR, listing each CDR3 protein once. The sample has over 550,000 distinct CDR3 sequences, approximately 15% seen once. Absence of ophthalmopathy progression within 18 months defined stable Graves' hyperthyroidism. Comment on this clonotype: The antigen is not known.

The study, taken as a whole, reports: It was a median roughly six months before onset that the model predicted ophthalmopathy. In simple terms, a model built on 13 V-J features told ophthalmopathy apart from stable hyperthyroidism.

From germline, CDR1 is DFQATT and CDR2 SNEGSKA (reference sequence). This CDR3 spans 14 amino acids. V lost 5 bases, J lost 10 bases, and 18 bases lay in between. The rearrangement uses TRBV20-1 and TRBJ1-6; no clear D. The receptor comes from a woman younger than 35 with Graves' hyperthyroidism. Sequencing was done on a sample of blood. Here the CDR3 reads CSASRPGGRSPLHF. The CDR3, as DNA: TGCAGTGCTTCCCGACCTGGCGGGCGCTCACCCCTCCACTTT.